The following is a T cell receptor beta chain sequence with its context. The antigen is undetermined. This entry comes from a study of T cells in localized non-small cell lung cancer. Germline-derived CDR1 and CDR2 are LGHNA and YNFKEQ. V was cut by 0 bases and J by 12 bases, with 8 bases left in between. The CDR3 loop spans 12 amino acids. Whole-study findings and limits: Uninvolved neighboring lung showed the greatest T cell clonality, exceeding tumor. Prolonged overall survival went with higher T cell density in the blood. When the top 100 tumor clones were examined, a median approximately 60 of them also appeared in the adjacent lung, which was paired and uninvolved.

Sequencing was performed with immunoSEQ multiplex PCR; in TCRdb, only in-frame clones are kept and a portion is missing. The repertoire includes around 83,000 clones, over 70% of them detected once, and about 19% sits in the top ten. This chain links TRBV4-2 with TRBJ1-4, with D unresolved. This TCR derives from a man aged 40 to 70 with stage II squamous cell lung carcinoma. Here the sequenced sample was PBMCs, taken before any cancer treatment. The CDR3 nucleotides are TGTGCCAGCAGCCAAGATAGGCGGGAACTGTTTTTT. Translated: CASSQDRRELFF.